This TCR beta chain was captured in a study of spatial heterogeneity in lung cancer. Study context: The average count in raw reads for each unique TCR and UMI combination exceeded nine appearances.

By its share, this clonotype is medium-sized. Its antigen is unidentified. Found in a library prepared for alpha chains, this beta chain is an off-target read, and its abundance has little meaning. Time point specified: sample taken at primary tumor resection. Material for sequencing was whole RNA from tumor, nontumor lung or frozen PBMC, left unsorted. From the 5' RACE reads, TCRdb called clonotypes with MiXCR, one entry per CDR3 protein. Of some 5,900 distinct CDR3 sequences in the sample, about 7.6% were seen once. Findings and limits, study-wide: Intratumoral expanded alpha and beta TCR counts were found to track tumor mutation counts.

The CDR3 totals 13 residues. Germline CDR1 reads LGHNA; CDR2 reads YSLEER. Trimming stripped 4 bases from V and 7 bases from J, with 10 bases between. The source of this sequence is a female donor with early-stage non-small cell lung cancer. This specimen consisted of lung tumor tissue, obtained at surgery. This sequence joins TRBV4-3 and TRBJ2-2; D perhaps matches TRBD1 (7 bases). The CDR3 sequence is CASSPRGDGELFF. The CDR3 DNA reads TGCGCCAGCAGCCCCAGGGGGGACGGGGAGCTGTTTTTT.